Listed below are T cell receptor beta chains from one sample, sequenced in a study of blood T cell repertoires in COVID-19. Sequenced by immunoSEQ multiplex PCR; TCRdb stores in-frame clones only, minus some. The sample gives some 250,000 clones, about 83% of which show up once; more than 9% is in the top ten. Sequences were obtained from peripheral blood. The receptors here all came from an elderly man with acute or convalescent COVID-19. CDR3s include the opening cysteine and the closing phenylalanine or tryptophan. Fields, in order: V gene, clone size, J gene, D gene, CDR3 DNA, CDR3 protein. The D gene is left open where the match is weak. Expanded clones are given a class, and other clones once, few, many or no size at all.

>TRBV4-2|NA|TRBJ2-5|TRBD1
TGTGCCAGCAGCCAAGATGTAGGGGGCCGCTTCCAAGAGACCCAGTACTTC
CASSQDVGGRFQETQYF
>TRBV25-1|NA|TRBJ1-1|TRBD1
TGTGCCAGCAGGGGACAGGGGGCGGCGACTGAAGCTTTCTTT
CASRGQGAATEAFF
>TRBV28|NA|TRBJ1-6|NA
TGTGCCAGCAGACCAGCACAGGGTCCCTATTCACCCCTCCACTTT
CASRPAQGPYSPLHF
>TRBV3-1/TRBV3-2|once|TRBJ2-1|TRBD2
TGTGCCAGCAGCCGATTCGGGACTAGCGGGAAGGTTGAGCAGTTCTTC
CASSRFGTSGKVEQFF
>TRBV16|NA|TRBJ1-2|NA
TGTGCCAGCAGCCAATGGGGGGACGCTAACTATGGCTACACCTTC
CASSQWGDANYGYTF
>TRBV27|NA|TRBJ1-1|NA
TGTGCCAGCAGCTTACTATGGGCAGGGGAAGCTTTCTTT
CASSLLWAGEAFF
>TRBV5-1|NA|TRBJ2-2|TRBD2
TGCGCCAGCAGCTTGGCCCAGCGGGAGGGCTTCGCCGGGGAGCTGTTTTTT
CASSLAQREGFAGELFF
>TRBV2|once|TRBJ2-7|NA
TGTGCCACCACAGGGAGCGCGACGGGAGGACGCGAGCAGTACTTC
CATTGSATGGREQYF
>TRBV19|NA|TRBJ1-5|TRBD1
TGTGCCAGTAGGCCCCCAGGACAGGGTAATCAGCCCCAGCATTTT
CASRPPGQGNQPQHF
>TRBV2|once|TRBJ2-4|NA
TGTGCCAGCCTGGGTAGCTTCGGGAACATTCAGTACTTC
CASLGSFGNIQYF